This passage covers 27 T cell receptor beta chains from one sample sequenced in a study of breast tumors, draining lymph nodes, adjacent tissues. Breast cancer patients provided tissue from their axillary draining lymph nodes. TCRdb used MiXCR to reprocess the multiplex PCR reads, holding one entry per CDR3 protein. The sample has about 180,000 distinct CDR3 sequences; approximately 30% are singletons. Sequencing was performed on axillary lymph node tissue. All receptors derive from a female donor with breast cancer. Some clones in this sample may be carry-over from other donors' samples.

This clonotype occurred many times. The J gene is TRBJ2-2, the V gene TRBV11-1; D remains ambiguous. CDR3 length: 14 residues. V shed 6 bases and J shed 0 bases, with 8 bases lying between them. Germline V gene data show CDR1 as SGHAT and CDR2 as FQDESV (reference sequence). CDR3 residues: CASRERPNTGELFF. CDR3 bases: TGTGCCAGCAGAGAGAGGCCGAACACCGGGGAGCTGTTTTTT.

The chain has TRBV3-2 and TRBJ1-2; the tabulated D call, TRBD1, remains unverified against the DNA. TRBV3-2 is reported as a pseudogene. The CDR3 covers 16 residues. The CDR3 nucleotides are TGTGCCAGCAGCCACGACCGACAGGCGTGGGACTATGGCTACACCTTC. Translation: CASSHDRQAWDYGYTF.

This clonotype came up many times. This chain links TRBV18 with TRBJ1-2, with D perhaps matching TRBD1 (5 bases). The length of the CDR3 is 13 residues. Per the germline V gene, CDR1 is KGHSH and CDR2 is LQKENI. Trimming removed 6 bases at V and 8 bases at J, with 16 bases between. This chain's CDR3 is CASSPVTTEGYTF. CDR3 sequence (DNA): TGTGCCAGCTCCCCGGTTACGACAGAGGGCTACACCTTC.

This clonotype has at least ten counts. V gene TRBV7-9 combines with J gene TRBJ1-5; D is ambiguous. CDR3 length: 14 residues. The germline V gene has CDR1 SEHNR and CDR2 FQNEAQ (reference sequence). V was shortened by 3 bases and J by 1 base, with 7 bases between the two germline ends. The CDR3 reads CASSFGPSNQPQHF. CDR3 coding DNA: TGTGCCAGCAGCTTCGGGCCGAGCAATCAGCCCCAGCATTTT.

This clonotype occurred a few times. The chain links TRBV20-1 to TRBJ2-1; the match to TRBD2 covers 8 bases. Germline assignment: CDR1 DFQATT and CDR2 SNEGSKA (reference sequence). The CDR3 is 14 residues long. CDR3 amino acids: CSVCVREGVTEQFF. The CDR3 region has the DNA TGCAGCGTGTGTGTCCGGGAGGGTGTGACTGAGCAGTTCTTC.

J is TRBJ2-1 and V is TRBV7-9, with D perhaps TRBD1 or TRBD2 (5 bases each). This CDR3 is built from 14 residues. CDR1 SEHNR and CDR2 FQNEAQ come from the germline V gene (reference sequence). Trimming pared 5 bases from V and 5 bases from J, leaving 13 bases between. The CDR3 region has the DNA TGTGCCAGCAGCCGGACGGGACCTAACAATGAGCAGTTCTTC. Protein product: CASSRTGPNNEQFF.

In its sample, this clonotype was seen once. The junction departs from the called germline gene at one end, perhaps through a read error. The chain recombines TRBV20-1 with TRBJ1-5; D remains unclear. Germline V gene lookup returns CDR1 DFQATT and CDR2 SNEGSKA (reference sequence). This CDR3 has 13 amino acids. The chain's CDR3 is CSARDTFNQPRHF. CDR3 sequence (DNA): TGCAGTGCTAGGGATACCTTCAATCAGCCCCGGCATTTT.

This clonotype has a count of ten or more. The chain joins TRBV7-9 to TRBJ1-6; D uncertain. The CDR3 runs to 15 residues. The germline V gene has CDR1 SEHNR and CDR2 FQNEAQ (reference sequence). V dropped 5 bases and J dropped 10 bases, with 18 bases sitting between them. The CDR3 DNA reads as TGTGCCAGCAGCCCAACCGGGGTTATAGAGTCACCCCTCCACTTT. Its protein product is CASSPTGVIESPLHF.

This clonotype was seen many times. The gene calls are TRBV5-1 and TRBJ2-7, with D perhaps matching TRBD1 (5 bases). V dropped 1 base and J dropped 6 bases, with 20 bases sitting between them. The CDR3 has 16 amino acids. From germline, CDR1 is SGHRS and CDR2 YFSETQ. The CDR3 DNA sequence: TGCGCCAGCAGCTTGATACATCAGGGATTGCGCAGCGAGCAGTACTTC. It specifies CASSLIHQGLRSEQYF.

The chain uses TRBV9 and TRBJ2-6, with D possibly being TRBD2 (6 bases). The CDR3 consists of 17 residues. Between the trimmed V and J ends, which lost 4 bases and 1 base, there was a span of 15 bases. The germline V gene has CDR1 SGDLS and CDR2 YYNGEE. The CDR3 sequence: CASSLSPGDSGANVLTF. Here the CDR3 DNA reads TGTGCCAGCAGCCTCTCCCCGGGGGATTCTGGGGCCAACGTCCTGACTTTC.

As concerns this clonotype: A much larger clone differs by one base, so this may be a read error. Because the CDR3 is missing its conserved closing phenylalanine or tryptophan, this is likely a read error. This chain links TRBV9 with TRBJ2-3; D remains ambiguous. This CDR3 is built from 13 residues. V was pared by 4 bases and J by 4 bases, with 10 bases between. Germline loops: CDR1 SGDLS, CDR2 YYNGEE. CDR3 in DNA: TGTGCCAGCAGCTTGATCAGGTCAGATACGCAGTATTCT. Translating gives CASSLIRSDTQYS.

This clonotype has a count of ten or more. The rearrangement joins TRBV27 to TRBJ2-6; D perhaps matches TRBD1 (5 bases). Germline CDR1 is MNHEY and CDR2 is SMNVEV (reference sequence). This CDR3 is built from 20 residues. V shed 1 base and J shed 2 bases, with 21 bases lying between them. As DNA, the CDR3 is TGTGCCAGCAGTTTATTCTCCCTCGGTAGGGGCCAGGCTGGGGCCAACGTCCTGACTTTC. Its protein product is CASSLFSLGRGQAGANVLTF.

Many counts were recorded for this clonotype. The chain links TRBV20-1 to TRBJ2-7, with 10 bases that match TRBD2. Germline loops: CDR1 DFQATT, CDR2 SNEGSKA (reference sequence). The CDR3 length is 15 residues. Unmatched junction bases numbered 11, after V lost 5 bases and J lost 4 bases. CDR3 protein: CSASQEAGGPYEQYF. CDR3 in DNA: TGCAGTGCTTCTCAGGAAGCGGGGGGGCCTTACGAGCAGTACTTC.

This clonotype was picked up many times. This rearrangement joins TRBV7-2 to TRBJ2-5, with 9 positions matching TRBD2. The V and J ends lost 5 bases and 5 bases, in that order; junction bases with no gene match: 9. Germline V gene sequence: CDR1 SGHTA, CDR2 FQGNSA. CDR3 length equals 15 residues. CDR3 nucleotides: TGTGCCAGCAGCCCCCTCTGGCTAGCGGGGGAGACCCAGTACTTC. It translates to CASSPLWLAGETQYF.

This clonotype was observed many times. The chain links TRBV27 to TRBJ1-6; tentative D call: TRBD1 (5 bases). The CDR3 has 12 residues. V was shortened by 7 bases and J by 7 bases, with 8 bases between the two germline ends. The germline CDR1 and CDR2 sequences are MNHEY and SMNVEV (reference sequence). The CDR3 DNA reads as TGTGCCAGCACCGGGGGAAATTCACCCCTCCACTTT. This translates into CASTGGNSPLHF.

This clonotype was counted many times. This rearrangement joins TRBV5-5 to TRBJ2-3; maybe TRBD2 (5 bases). The CDR3 loop spans 13 amino acids. V shed 5 bases and J shed 6 bases, with 13 bases lying between them. Germline V gives CDR1 SGHKS, CDR2 YYEKEE (reference sequence). DNA of the CDR3: TGTGCCAGCAGTTTTAACTCGGGGGATACGCAGTATTTT. It encodes CASSFNSGDTQYF.

This chain links TRBV27 with TRBJ2-1; 12 bases align to TRBD2. With V trimmed by 5 bases and J by 7 bases, 12 bases remained unmatched. The CDR3 spans 17 residues. Germline V gene lookup returns CDR1 MNHEY and CDR2 SMNVEV (reference sequence). This CDR3 reads CASSRNLGLAGRNEQFF. As DNA, the CDR3 is TGTGCCAGCAGTCGTAACCTGGGACTAGCGGGTCGTAATGAGCAGTTCTTC.

This clonotype was counted ten times or more. This sequence joins TRBV7-8 and TRBJ2-1; 9 nucleotides agree with TRBD2. CDR3 length: 14 residues. CDR1 is SGHVS and CDR2 is FQNEAQ in the germline V gene. The junction had 4 bases not matched to a gene; V was cut back by 3 bases and J by 7 bases. CDR3 residues: CASSFSGSLNEQFF. The CDR3, as DNA: TGTGCCAGCAGCTTTAGCGGGAGTTTGAATGAGCAGTTCTTC.

The chain carries TRBV27 and TRBJ2-7; 11 bases match TRBD2. Looked up from germline, CDR1 is MNHEY and CDR2 is SMNVEV (reference sequence). V shed 4 bases, J shed 2 bases, and the junction held 7 bases outside the gene matches. The CDR3 loop spans 16 amino acids. Written as DNA, the CDR3 is TGTGCCAGCAGTTCGCGATCTAGCGGGAGGACCTACGAGCAGTACTTC. The encoded protein is CASSSRSSGRTYEQYF.

This sequence joins TRBV28 and TRBJ1-3; TRBD1 agrees at 7 bases. J lost 0 bases, V lost 8 bases, and 4 bases had no gene match. The CDR3 is made up of 14 amino acids. Germline CDR1 MDHEN, CDR2 SYDVKM. CDR3 in amino acids: CASRQGDSGNTIYF. As DNA, the CDR3 is TGTGCCAGCCGCCAGGGGGACTCTGGAAACACCATATATTTT.

To note about this clonotype: A read error may be the cause here, since a much bigger clone is one base away. J is TRBJ1-5 and V is TRBV24-1; D is perhaps TRBD1 (6 bases). V lost 7 bases and J 5 bases, leaving 14 bases between the germline ends. The CDR3 extends over 14 amino acids. Germline CDR1 KGHDR, CDR2 SFDVKD. The CDR3, as DNA: TGTGCCACCAGCAGCAGGGGATTGGATCAGCCCCAGCATTTT. Translated: CATSSRGLDQPQHF.

The V gene is TRBV25-1, the J gene TRBJ2-5; 12 bases match TRBD2. The CDR3 is made up of 16 amino acids. Trimming took 4 bases from V and 4 from J; bases not matched to a gene: 7. In germline, CDR1 is MGHDK, CDR2 SYGVNS. The CDR3: CASSARGGLAGETQYF. The CDR3 DNA follows: TGTGCCAGCAGTGCTAGAGGGGGACTAGCGGGAGAGACCCAGTACTTC.

The chain links TRBV10-1 to TRBJ1-1, with D perhaps TRBD1 (5 bases). CDR1 and CDR2 from the germline V gene are WNHNN and SYGVQD (reference sequence). V was shortened by 3 bases and J by 3 bases, with 8 bases between the two germline ends. The CDR3 length is 13 residues. The CDR3 spells CASSDGGDTEAFF. Written as DNA, the CDR3 is TGCGCCAGCAGTGATGGGGGGGACACTGAAGCTTTCTTT.

This clonotype was recorded once. It may be a read error: a sequence one base away is much more abundant. The chain is built from TRBV11-1 and TRBJ2-3, with TRBD1 identical over 7 bases. V shed 2 bases and J 8 bases; nucleotides not matched to a gene: 13. The germline V gene has CDR1 SGHAT and CDR2 FQDESV (reference sequence). This CDR3 is 16 amino acids long. The CDR3 spells CASSLITGAAAGTQYF. CDR3 nucleotides: TGTGCCAGCAGCTTAATTACAGGGGCGGCGGCAGGTACGCAGTATTTT.

At least ten counts were recorded for this clonotype. The V call is TRBV20-1, the J call TRBJ1-2; the D is unclear. V gave up 1 base and J gave up 3 bases, with 6 bases separating them. Germline CDR1 is DFQATT and CDR2 is SNEGSKA (reference sequence). The length of the CDR3 is 12 residues. Written as DNA, the CDR3 is TGCAGTGCTAGAGTGGGCCACTATGGCTACACCTTC. It codes for CSARVGHYGYTF.

A note on this clonotype: This may stem from a read error, because a much larger clone lies one nucleotide away. The chain links TRBV24-1 to TRBJ2-2; maybe TRBD2 (5 bases). The CDR3 runs to 15 residues. CDR1 is KGHDR, CDR2 SFDVKD, per germline. The V end lost 4 bases, the J end lost 6 bases, and 14 bases lay between the germline ends. The DNA for the CDR3 is TGTGCCACCAGTGAGGCTATCGGGGTGTCCGGGGAGCTGTTTTTT. Amino acid sequence: CATSEAIGVSGELFF.

Concerning this clonotype itself: A single base separates this from a much larger clone, so it may be a read error. The chain combines TRBV5-6 with TRBJ2-7; D ambiguous. The CDR3 length is 16 residues. Germline V gene lookup returns CDR1 SGHDT and CDR2 YYEEEE. The V end lost 2 bases, the J end lost 5 bases, and 20 bases lay between the germline ends. CDR3 sequence reads: CASSFNTAFGSDEQYF. The CDR3 DNA sequence: TGTGCCAGCAGCTTTAACACAGCGTTCGGTTCTGACGAGCAGTACTTC. Variable domain in full (rest from reference TRBV5-6 and TRBJ2-7): DAGVTQSPTHLIKTRGQQVTLRCSPKSGHDTVSWYQQALGQGPQFIFQYYEEEERQRGNFPDRFSGHQFPNYSSELNVNALLLGDSALYLCASSFNTAFGSDEQYFGPGTRLTVT.